These T cell receptor beta chains were read from a single sample in a study of blood T cell repertoires in COVID-19. The assay was immunoSEQ multiplex PCR, and TCRdb's table has in-frame clones only and misses some. Of 64,000 or so clones listed, less than 80% are singletons. The sequenced sample consisted of peripheral blood. The receptors here all came from a human donor in a cohort sampled during active COVID-19. Both conserved end residues are part of each CDR3. Fields, in order: J gene, D gene, clone size, V gene, CDR3 DNA, CDR3 protein. D genes are given only for firm matches. A clone size is listed for some rows: how often the clone was seen (once, few, many), or a class if it is expanded.

>TRBJ2-3|-|medium-sized|TRBV28
TGTGCCAGCAGCCTAACCGCGCCGAGCACAGATACGCAGTATTTT
CASSLTAPSTDTQYF
>TRBJ2-7|-|-|TRBV7-2
TGTGCCAGCAGCTTAGCTGTAAGACGAGCGGGTGCCTACGAGCAGTACTTC
CASSLAVRRAGAYEQYF
>TRBJ1-5|-|-|TRBV30
TGTGCCTGGAGTGTAACCGACACCAATCAGCCCCAGCATTTT
CAWSVTDTNQPQHF
>TRBJ1-1|-|-|TRBV18
TGTGCCAGCTCACGGAACTCGGAGGGCGAAGCTTTCTTT
CASSRNSEGEAFF
>TRBJ2-5|TRBD1|-|TRBV18
TGTGCCAGCTCACCGGACAGGGGGCATGGGACCCAGTACTTC
CASSPDRGHGTQYF
>TRBJ2-7|TRBD2|once|TRBV20-1
TGCAGTGCTAGTCCTAGCGGGAGGGGACAATCCTACGAGCAGTACTTC
CSASPSGRGQSYEQYF
>TRBJ2-7|TRBD2|-|TRBV2
TGTGCCAGCAGTGTGGCGGGGGGCGAGCAGTACTTC
CASSVAGGEQYF
>TRBJ2-7|TRBD2|-|TRBV7-2
TGTGCCAGCAGCTTAGCGTCGACTAGCGGGAGGGGGTACGAGCAGTACTTC
CASSLASTSGRGYEQYF
>TRBJ2-7|TRBD1|-|TRBV4-3
TGCGCCAGCAGCCGGGGGATGACAGGGGGCTACGAGCAGTACTTC
CASSRGMTGGYEQYF
>TRBJ1-1|-|-|TRBV9
TGTGCCAGCAGCGTAGGGGTACCAGGGAACACTGAAGCTTTCTTT
CASSVGVPGNTEAFF
>TRBJ2-5|-|-|TRBV19
TGTGCCAGTAGTATGGCCCTAGCGTCAGAGACCCAGTACTTC
CASSMALASETQYF
>TRBJ1-2|-|-|TRBV19
TGTGCCAGTAGGACAGAAACCTATGGCTACACCTTC
CASRTETYGYTF
>TRBJ2-1|TRBD2|-|TRBV7-2
TGTGCCAGCAGCTTAAGTCCAGCGGGAGCCTACAATGAGCAGTTCTTC
CASSLSPAGAYNEQFF
>TRBJ2-7|TRBD2|-|TRBV10-2
TGCGCCAGCAGTGAATCGGGTCGCGGGAGGCCACCGGGGGAGCAGTACTTC
CASSESGRGRPPGEQYF
>TRBJ2-5|-|-|TRBV19
TGTGCCAGTAGTAGAACCCCAGGGACCCAGTACTTC
CASSRTPGTQYF
>TRBJ2-4|TRBD1|-|TRBV4-3
TGCGCCAGCAGCCTGTACAGGGGGACTGTTCAGTACTTC
CASSLYRGTVQYF
>TRBJ2-7|-|-|TRBV7-8
TGTGCCAGCAGTTTTAGGACAGCTGCCTACGAGCAGTACTTC
CASSFRTAAYEQYF
>TRBJ2-1|-|-|TRBV2
TGTGCCAGCAAAAGAGAGGACAGCAAGTACAATGAGCAGTTCTTC
CASKREDSKYNEQFF
>TRBJ2-7|TRBD1|-|TRBV24-1
TGTGCCACCAGTGATTCAACAGGGGGAAGGGAGCAGTACTTC
CATSDSTGGREQYF
>TRBJ1-3|-|-|TRBV9
TGTGCCAGCAGCGTAAGTGGGGCCCAAGAAAACACCATATATTTT
CASSVSGAQENTIYF
>TRBJ1-1|-|-|TRBV5-1
TGCGCCAGCAGCTTGGATGGCAGTCGGGAGACTGAAGCTTTCTTT
CASSLDGSRETEAFF
>TRBJ2-7|-|-|TRBV5-1
TGCGCCAGCAGGAGGGCGGATAGCTCCTACGAGCAGTACTTC
CASRRADSSYEQYF
>TRBJ2-3|-|-|TRBV6-2/TRBV6-3
TGTGCCAGCAGTTACCCGACTACCCTCACAGATACGCAGTATTTT
CASSYPTTLTDTQYF
>TRBJ2-7|-|few|TRBV4-1
TGCGCCAGCAGCCAAGCTCCAGGGACCTACGAGCAGTACTTC
CASSQAPGTYEQYF
>TRBJ2-7|TRBD1|-|TRBV6-6
TGTGCCAGCAGAACAGGGGGCGGCGAGCAGTACTTC
CASRTGGGEQYF
>TRBJ2-3|TRBD1|-|TRBV7-2
TGTGCCAGCAGCTCGAGGACAGGGGGCCCAGATACGCAGTATTTT
CASSSRTGGPDTQYF
>TRBJ1-4|TRBD1|-|TRBV10-2
TGCGCCACGGAGGACGTTAAGACAGGGATTACGGAAAAACTGTTTTTT
CATEDVKTGITEKLFF
>TRBJ1-6|TRBD1|few|TRBV19
TGTGCCTCGGGGACGGGACAGAATAATTCACCCCTCCACTTT
CASGTGQNNSPLHF
>TRBJ2-2|TRBD2|-|TRBV30
TGTGCCTGGAGCCAGACTAGCGGGAGGGGGGAGCTGTTTTTT
CAWSQTSGRGELFF
>TRBJ1-1|-|-|TRBV7-2
TGTGCCAGCAGCTTAGTGGCCCAAGGGGGCACTGAAGCTTTCTTT
CASSLVAQGGTEAFF
>TRBJ2-5|-|-|TRBV9
TGTGCCAGCAGCGTGGCCCAGGGTGCGCCCCGGGAGACCCAGTACTTC
CASSVAQGAPRETQYF
>TRBJ2-7|-|-|TRBV18
TGTGCCAGCTCACCAGGGACGGGGGATTACGAGCAGTACTTC
CASSPGTGDYEQYF
>TRBJ2-3|-|-|TRBV7-6
TGTGCCAGCAGCCCGCAGGGTAGGGCGGACACAGATACGCAGTATTTT
CASSPQGRADTDTQYF
>TRBJ1-6|-|few|TRBV28
TGTGCCAGCAGTTCTATCCTTGCCTCTTACAGGAGCCGGTTT
CASSSILASYRSRF
>TRBJ1-6|-|-|TRBV5-1
TGCGCCAGCAGCTCGTGGCTGGAGGATTCACCCCTCCACTTT
CASSSWLEDSPLHF
>TRBJ1-2|-|-|TRBV28
TGTGCCAGCAGCCTAACGGGGGGCTATGGCTACACCTTC
CASSLTGGYGYTF
>TRBJ1-5|-|-|TRBV19
TGTGCCAGTAGTGCCGCGGACAGAGGAGCCCAGCCCCAGCATTTT
CASSAADRGAQPQHF